Reported below is one TCR beta chain. Its antigen is undetermined. Donors were drawn from the roughly 130-subject validation cohort, separate from the roughly 670-subject first cohort. This sample is part of a study of cytomegalovirus exposure and HLA in healthy donors. Looked up from germline, CDR1 is MGHDK and CDR2 is SYGVNS. After removal of 8 bases from V and 0 bases from J, the junction contained 7 bases not matched to a gene. This CDR3 has 15 amino acids. Method: immunoSEQ multiplex PCR; TCRdb's copy keeps in-frame clones and lacks some. Of tens of thousands of clones detected, 90% to 95% appear once; the ten largest clones hold 5.6%. The study's findings and limits: Reports described diagnosis of cytomegalovirus status by the classifier as highly specific and sensitive. A few chains tied to CMV proved CMV antigen-specific in vitro. Most observed TCR sequences were rare, whereas some public TCRs were detected in many donors.

This TCR was sampled from a man between 18 and 35 years old in good health and CMV-seronegative. The material sequenced was PBMCs. V and J are TRBV25-1 and TRBJ1-3; 7 bases map to TRBD1. DNA for the CDR3: TGTGCCAGCGGGGGGACAGACAGCTCTGGAAACACCATATATTTT. The encoded protein is CASGGTDSSGNTIYF. Full variable domain (outside the CDR3, taken from reference TRBV25-1 and TRBJ1-3): EADIYQTPRYLVIGTGKKITLECSQTMGHDKMYWYQQDPGMELHLIHYSYGVNSTEKGDLSSESTVSRIRTEHFPLTLESARPSHTSQYLCASGGTDSSGNTIYFGEGSWLTVV.